The clone carrying this TCR beta chain was counted ten times or more. What it binds is unknown. RNA transcripts served as the template for amplifying TCR beta CDR3 regions. Carried out on the TCR CDR3, a first-round RT-PCR used the HTBI primer set. TCRdb used MiXCR to reprocess the multiplex PCR reads, holding one entry per CDR3 protein. Of 300,000 to 400,000 distinct CDR3 sequences in the sample, about 15% were seen once. The sample is drawn from a study of T cells in Graves' hyperthyroidism and ophthalmopathy. Overall study results and limits: Clonotypes that were expanded in thyroid above 0.001 mostly appeared in blood too. Through a model of 13 V-J features, ophthalmopathy was separated from stable hyperthyroidism.

The CDR3 extends over 14 amino acids. The V gene end was trimmed by 4 bases and the J gene end by 4 bases; junction bases not matched to a gene: 6. Looked up from germline, CDR1 is SGHRS and CDR2 is YFSETQ. The sequencing input was blood. The clonotype comes from a woman aged 25 to 45 with Graves' ophthalmopathy. The V gene is TRBV5-1, the J gene TRBJ1-1; 8 bases agree with TRBD1. The CDR3, as DNA: TGCGCCAGCAGCGCTACGACAGGGGCCACTGAAGCTTTCTTT. As protein: CASSATTGATEAFF.